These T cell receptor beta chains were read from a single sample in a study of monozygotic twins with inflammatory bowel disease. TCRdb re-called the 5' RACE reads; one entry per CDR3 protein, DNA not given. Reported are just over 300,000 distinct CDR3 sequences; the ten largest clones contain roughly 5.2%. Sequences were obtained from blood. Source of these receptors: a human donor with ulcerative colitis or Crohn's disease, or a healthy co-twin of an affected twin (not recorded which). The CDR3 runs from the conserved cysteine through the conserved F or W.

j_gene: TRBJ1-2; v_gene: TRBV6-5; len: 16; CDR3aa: CASSYSFSGAGYGYTF
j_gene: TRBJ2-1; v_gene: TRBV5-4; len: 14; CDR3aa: CASNRLAGGHEQFF
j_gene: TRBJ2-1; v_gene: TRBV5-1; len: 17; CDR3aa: CASSSRKLTSGRNEQFF
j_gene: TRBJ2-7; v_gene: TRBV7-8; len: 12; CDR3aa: CASSHLRNEQYF
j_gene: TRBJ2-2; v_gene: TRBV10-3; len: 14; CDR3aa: CAISERSNTGELFF
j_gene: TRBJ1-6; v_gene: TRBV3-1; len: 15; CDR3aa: CASSYYRDQDSPLHF
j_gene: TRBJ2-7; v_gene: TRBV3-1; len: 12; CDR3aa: CASSQGGDEQYF
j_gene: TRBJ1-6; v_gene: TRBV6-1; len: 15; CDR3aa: CASSERTGGYSPLHF
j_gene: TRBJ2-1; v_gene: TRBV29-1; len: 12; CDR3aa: CSVEDGSVGQFF
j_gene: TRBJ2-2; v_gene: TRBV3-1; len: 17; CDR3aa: CASSQGSGSSRTGELFF
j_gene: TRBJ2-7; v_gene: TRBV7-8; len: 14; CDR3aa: CASSQGLAAYEQYF
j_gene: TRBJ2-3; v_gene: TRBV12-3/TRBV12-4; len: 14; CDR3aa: CASSSLQSTDTQYF
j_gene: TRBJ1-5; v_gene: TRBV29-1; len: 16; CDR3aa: CSVVVEGGIGNQLQHF
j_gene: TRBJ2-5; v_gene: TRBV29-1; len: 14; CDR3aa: CSVTKGTGLTTQYF
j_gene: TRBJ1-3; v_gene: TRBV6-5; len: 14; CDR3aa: CASSRGPSGNTIYF
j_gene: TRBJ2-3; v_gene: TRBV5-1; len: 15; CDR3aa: CASSLEARSMDTQYF
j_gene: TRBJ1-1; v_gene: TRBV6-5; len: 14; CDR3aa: CASSYSSSDGRAFF
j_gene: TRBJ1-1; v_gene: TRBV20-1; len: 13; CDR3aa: CSADRDPNTEAFF